One and the same sample provided the 10 T cell receptor beta chains below, sequenced in a study of T cell responses to AZD1222 COVID-19 vaccine. Libraries were prepared by immunoSEQ multiplex PCR; TCRdb keeps only in-frame clonotypes and omits some of them. The table includes about 140,000 clones, under 95% detected once. This specimen consisted of peripheral blood, obtained 28 days after the second dose of the MenACWY control vaccine. The receptors here all came from an adult who received the MenACWY meningococcal vaccine as a control.

V gene TRBV7-8 combines with J gene TRBJ2-1; 8 bases are a match to TRBD2. Germline-derived CDR1 and CDR2 are SGHVS and FQNEAQ. After removal of 2 bases from V and 10 bases from J, the junction contained 7 bases not matched to a gene. The CDR3 length is 14 residues. The CDR3, as DNA: TGTGCCAGCAGCTTATTGAGGCGGGAGGCCGAGCAGTTCTTC. It yields the protein CASSLLRREAEQFF.

The chain has TRBV5-1 and TRBJ1-5; a weak D match, TRBD1 (5 bases). V lost 4 bases, J lost 0 bases, and 11 bases lay in between. Per germline, CDR1 SGHRS and CDR2 YFSETQ. The CDR3 totals 15 residues. The CDR3 DNA reads as TGCGCCAGCAGCCCCGACAGCTTTAGCAATCAGCCCCAGCATTTT. Translation: CASSPDSFSNQPQHF.

Here the CDR3 reads CATSRGTGATDTQYF. The CDR3 DNA reads as TGTGCCACCAGCAGGGGGACAGGGGCCACAGATACGCAGTATTTT. The rearrangement links TRBV15 to TRBJ2-3, with 10 bases fitting TRBD1. The germline CDR1 and CDR2 sequences are LNHNV and YYDKDF (reference sequence). CDR3 size: 15 residues. Losses at the gene ends were 3 bases for V and 2 bases for J; bases not matched to a gene: 2.

The chain employs TRBV9 and TRBJ2-3, with 9 bases identical to TRBD2. V shed 2 bases, J shed 1 base, and the junction held 8 bases outside the gene matches. From germline, CDR1 is SGDLS and CDR2 YYNGEE. The CDR3 consists of 17 residues. The CDR3 nucleotides are TGTGCCAGCAGCGTGCTAGCGGGGACCCAGGGCACAGATACGCAGTATTTT. Protein sequence: CASSVLAGTQGTDTQYF.

The chain carries TRBV7-9 and TRBJ1-2; D not resolved. Trimming removed 5 bases at V and 8 bases at J, with 12 bases between. The CDR3 contains 12 residues. Germline CDR1 and CDR2: SEHNR and FQNEAQ (reference sequence). The CDR3 loop is CASSVNREGYTF. For the CDR3, the DNA is TGTGCCAGCAGCGTTAATAGAGAAGGCTACACCTTC.

V usage is TRBV18 and J usage is TRBJ2-1; TRBD2 might be the D (5 bases). The germline V gene has CDR1 KGHSH and CDR2 LQKENI. This CDR3 is built from 13 residues. Deletions cut 4 bases from V and 4 bases from J, with 8 bases between. The CDR3 reads CASSLTRYNEQFF. CDR3 DNA sequence: TGTGCCAGCTCACTAACTAGGTACAATGAGCAGTTCTTC.

The J gene is TRBJ1-2, the V gene TRBV7-9; D gene unclear. V was shortened by 0 bases and J by 6 bases, with 2 bases between the two germline ends. This CDR3 contains 11 residues. CDR1 is SEHNR and CDR2 is FQNEAQ in the germline V gene (reference sequence). CDR3 coding DNA: TGTGCCAGCAGCTTAGCGGATGGCTACACCTTC. Amino acids: CASSLADGYTF. The full variable domain, rest sourced from reference TRBV7-9 and TRBJ1-2, is DTGVSQNPRHKITKRGQNVTFRCDPISEHNRLYWYRQTLGQGPEFLTYFQNEAQLEKSRLLSDRFSAERPKGSFSTLEIQRTEQGDSAMYLCASSLADGYTFGSGTRLTVV.

The gene calls are TRBV3-1 (or the pseudogene TRBV3-2) and TRBJ2-7; D call uncertain. Deletions cut 1 base from V and 6 bases from J, with 19 bases between. The CDR3 covers 16 residues. Germline values: CDR1 LGHDT, CDR2 YNNKEL (reference sequence). The CDR3 loop reads CASSQVFKSSRFEQYF. For the CDR3, the DNA is TGTGCCAGCAGCCAAGTATTTAAATCGAGCCGCTTCGAGCAGTACTTC.

The chain recombines TRBV5-1 with TRBJ2-7; D not certain. CDR1 is SGHRS and CDR2 is YFSETQ in the germline V gene. Trimming removed 0 bases at V and 3 bases at J, with 10 bases between. This CDR3 comprises 14 residues. The CDR3 coding sequence is TGCGCCAGCAGCTTGGACGGATCCGTCTACGAGCAGTACTTC. Protein product: CASSLDGSVYEQYF.

The chain joins TRBV28 to TRBJ1-2; perhaps TRBD1 as D (6 bases). The CDR3 loop spans 15 amino acids. Germline V gives CDR1 MDHEN, CDR2 SYDVKM. V lost 5 bases and J 4 bases, leaving 17 bases between the germline ends. The CDR3 reads CASSATGKPSYGYTF. The CDR3 DNA is TGTGCCAGCAGTGCCACAGGGAAACCGTCCTATGGCTACACCTTC.